Listed below are T cell receptor beta chains from one sample, sequenced in a study of T cell responses to AZD1222 COVID-19 vaccine. Sequenced by immunoSEQ multiplex PCR; TCRdb stores in-frame clones only, minus some. The sample contains 100,000 to 150,000 clones, approximately 91% of which appear only once. Source: peripheral blood, taken 28 days after the second AZD1222 dose. All receptors derive from an adult who received the AZD1222 COVID-19 vaccine. The CDR3 runs from the conserved cysteine through the conserved F or W. D genes are given only for firm matches. The size field is filled for only some rows; it gives once, few, many or a size class.

abundance	v_gene	j_gene	d_gene	CDR3aa	CDR3nt
NA	TRBV24-1	TRBJ2-4	NA	CATSQGLAKNIQYF	TGTGCCACCAGCCAGGGACTAGCCAAAAACATTCAGTACTTC
NA	TRBV4-1	TRBJ1-5	TRBD1	CASSHGTDNQPQHF	TGCGCCAGCAGCCATGGGACAGACAATCAGCCCCAGCATTTT
NA	TRBV13	TRBJ2-7	NA	CASSLAGLGSYEQYF	TGTGCCAGCAGCTTAGCAGGCCTAGGGTCCTACGAGCAGTACTTC
NA	TRBV30	TRBJ2-7	NA	CAWSSVDREQYF	TGTGCCTGGAGTTCTGTGGATAGGGAGCAGTACTTC
NA	TRBV10-2	TRBJ2-5	NA	CASSDPWEETQYF	TGCGCCAGCAGTGACCCGTGGGAAGAGACCCAGTACTTC
NA	TRBV19	TRBJ1-3	NA	CASSITSAGNTIYF	TGTGCCAGTAGTATCACCTCAGCGGGAAACACCATATATTTT
NA	TRBV6-6	TRBJ2-7	NA	CASSYEGTGYEQYF	TGTGCCAGCAGTTACGAGGGGACGGGCTACGAGCAGTACTTC
NA	TRBV23-1	TRBJ2-3	TRBD1	CASSQGTGEALWTDTQYF	TGCGCCAGCAGTCAAGGGACAGGGGAGGCCCTATGGACAGATACGCAGTATTTT
NA	TRBV19	TRBJ1-2	NA	CASSIVWIGGRADYGYTF	TGTGCCAGTAGTATAGTTTGGATCGGCGGCAGGGCCGACTATGGCTACACCTTC
NA	TRBV3-1/TRBV3-2	TRBJ2-4	TRBD1	CASSTTGEAKNIQYF	TGTGCCAGCAGTACTACAGGGGAAGCCAAAAACATTCAGTACTTC
NA	TRBV19	TRBJ2-1	NA	CASSRWEHEQFF	TGTGCCAGTAGCAGATGGGAACATGAGCAGTTCTTC
NA	TRBV6-5	TRBJ1-2	NA	CASVRLRAGNYGYTF	TGTGCCAGCGTCCGGCTGCGGGCCGGAAACTATGGCTACACCTTC
NA	TRBV6-5	TRBJ1-1	NA	CASSDTVNTEAFF	TGTGCCAGCAGCGACACAGTGAACACTGAAGCTTTCTTT
NA	TRBV4-1	TRBJ2-2	NA	CASSQGGYLSGRNTGELFF	TGCGCCAGCAGCCAAGGGGGCTACTTGAGCGGACGGAACACCGGGGAGCTGTTTTTT
NA	TRBV7-8	TRBJ1-3	TRBD1	CASSLRTGRGTGNTIYF	TGTGCCAGCAGCCTACGGACAGGGAGGGGAACTGGAAACACCATATATTTT
NA	TRBV6-6	TRBJ2-6	NA	CASSRRTVPSGANVLTF	TGTGCCAGCAGTCGTAGGACAGTACCTTCTGGGGCCAACGTCCTGACTTTC
NA	TRBV7-8	TRBJ1-2	TRBD1	CASSQRDRPRLYGYTF	TGTGCCAGCAGCCAAAGGGACAGACCCCGACTCTATGGCTACACCTTC
NA	TRBV18	TRBJ1-5	NA	CASSFSWGNQPQHF	TGTGCCAGCTCCTTCTCATGGGGCAATCAGCCCCAGCATTTT
NA	TRBV7-8	TRBJ2-2	NA	CASSLGVIGTGELFF	TGTGCCAGCAGCTTAGGGGTAATTGGCACCGGGGAGCTGTTTTTT
NA	TRBV3-1/TRBV3-2	TRBJ1-1	NA	CASSLHPQTEAFF	TGTGCCAGCAGCCTTCACCCTCAGACTGAAGCTTTCTTT
NA	TRBV7-9	TRBJ2-1	TRBD2	CASSPGTTTYNEQFF	TGTGCCAGCAGCCCCGGGACTACCACCTACAATGAGCAGTTCTTC
NA	TRBV10-1	TRBJ1-2	NA	CASGGQGRGYTF	TGCGCCAGCGGAGGGCAGGGGAGAGGCTACACCTTC
NA	TRBV3-1/TRBV3-2	TRBJ2-1	NA	CASSQDPGARYNEQFF	TGTGCCAGCAGCCAAGATCCGGGGGCGCGATACAATGAGCAGTTCTTC
NA	TRBV6-1	TRBJ1-6	NA	CASSEFGTNHNSPLHF	TGTGCCAGCAGTGAGTTCGGGACAAATCATAATTCACCCCTCCACTTT
NA	TRBV21-1	TRBJ2-7	NA	CASRGRTIFPYEQYF	TGTGCCAGCAGGGGACGGACCATATTTCCCTACGAGCAGTACTTC
once	TRBV9	TRBJ1-4	NA	CASSPWNNEKLFF	TGTGCCAGCAGCCCATGGAATAATGAAAAACTGTTTTTT
NA	TRBV11-3	TRBJ2-2	NA	CASSANREELFF	TGTGCCAGCAGCGCGAACAGGGAGGAGCTGTTTTTT
NA	TRBV9	TRBJ2-3	NA	CASSVAGFTDTQYF	TGTGCCAGCAGCGTAGCCGGCTTCACAGATACGCAGTATTTT
NA	TRBV6-5	TRBJ2-7	NA	CASSYSLGQDYEQYF	TGTGCCAGCAGTTACTCGTTGGGGCAGGACTACGAGCAGTACTTC
NA	TRBV2	TRBJ2-5	NA	CASSELGAQYF	TGTGCCAGCAGTGAACTGGGTGCCCAGTACTTC
NA	TRBV5-1	TRBJ2-7	TRBD2	CASSPSGSPYEQYF	TGCGCCAGCAGCCCTAGCGGGAGCCCTTACGAGCAGTACTTC
NA	TRBV12-2	TRBJ2-1	NA	CASRPRHGTGDDIYEQFF	TGTGCAAGTCGCCCGAGACACGGGACAGGAGATGACATCTATGAGCAGTTCTTC
NA	TRBV2	TRBJ2-5	NA	CASSPDRFQETQYF	TGTGCCAGCAGCCCTGACAGATTCCAAGAGACCCAGTACTTC
once	TRBV18	TRBJ2-3	TRBD2	CASSPRTSKVGDTQYF	TGTGCCAGCTCACCCCGGACTAGCAAGGTTGGAGATACGCAGTATTTT
NA	TRBV10-2	TRBJ2-2	NA	CASSERDTGELFF	TGCGCCAGCAGTGAGCGGGACACCGGGGAGCTGTTTTTT
NA	TRBV6-5	TRBJ2-7	TRBD2	CASRVAGVSYEQYF	TGTGCCAGCAGGGTAGCGGGGGTTTCCTACGAGCAGTACTTC
NA	TRBV7-3	TRBJ2-7	NA	CASSLTGRETYEQYF	TGTGCCAGCAGCTTAACCGGGCGAGAGACCTACGAGCAGTACTTC
NA	TRBV30	TRBJ2-7	TRBD1	CAWSYRGWSYEQYF	TGTGCCTGGAGTTACAGGGGTTGGAGCTACGAGCAGTACTTC
NA	TRBV28	TRBJ1-1	NA	CASSFPGSDTEAFF	TGTGCCAGCAGTTTCCCCGGGTCAGACACTGAAGCTTTCTTT
NA	TRBV7-3	TRBJ2-7	TRBD1	CASSLGQGVSYEQYF	TGTGCCAGCAGCTTAGGACAGGGGGTCTCCTACGAGCAGTACTTC
few	TRBV5-6	TRBJ1-1	NA	CASSFKSGSEAFF	TGTGCCAGCAGCTTTAAAAGCGGCTCTGAAGCTTTCTTT
NA	TRBV29-1	TRBJ2-7	NA	CSVSPGSYEQYF	TGCAGCGTCTCCCCCGGGTCCTACGAGCAGTACTTC
NA	TRBV15	TRBJ2-4	TRBD2	CATSRDRSGSPNIQYF	TGTGCCACCAGCAGAGATAGGAGCGGGAGTCCAAACATTCAGTACTTC
NA	TRBV3-1/TRBV3-2	TRBJ1-2	TRBD1	CASSHLQGDGYTF	TGTGCCAGCAGCCACTTACAGGGGGATGGCTACACCTTC
once	TRBV28	TRBJ2-4	NA	CASSLRGQSTGIQYF	TGTGCCAGCAGTTTGCGGGGACAGTCGACGGGCATTCAGTACTTC
NA	TRBV19	TRBJ2-1	NA	CASSEQGSNSYNEQFF	TGTGCCAGTAGCGAACAGGGATCCAACTCCTACAATGAGCAGTTCTTC
once	TRBV28	TRBJ2-6	NA	CASSLPSQARDIRANVLTF	TGTGCCAGCAGTTTACCCAGTCAGGCCCGGGACATTAGGGCCAACGTCCTGACTTTC
NA	TRBV9	TRBJ2-2	TRBD2	CASSREGNTGELFF	TGTGCCAGCAGCCGGGAGGGCAACACCGGGGAGCTGTTTTTT
NA	TRBV30	TRBJ2-3	NA	CAWDSQRLDTQYF	TGTGCCTGGGACAGTCAAAGGTTGGATACGCAGTATTTT
NA	TRBV4-1	TRBJ1-1	NA	CASSQANRAPNTEAFF	TGCGCCAGCAGCCAAGCCAACAGGGCCCCCAACACTGAAGCTTTCTTT
NA	TRBV5-1	TRBJ2-1	NA	CASSFKQDYNEQFF	TGCGCCAGCAGCTTTAAACAGGATTACAATGAGCAGTTCTTC